This TCR beta chain emerged from a study of blood T cell repertoires in COVID-19. Study-wide context: Italy, Spain and the United States were the sources of the convalescent and acute COVID-19 samples.

Losses at the gene ends were 5 bases for V and 6 bases for J; bases not matched to a gene: 11. Germline V gene lookup returns CDR1 SGHTA and CDR2 FQGNSA. The CDR3 extends over 16 amino acids. This table comes from immunoSEQ multiplex PCR, and its TCRdb copy is limited to in-frame clones, with some not included. The sample carries a few hundred thousand clones, roughly 92% recorded once. Sequencing was performed on PBMCs or T cells enriched from blood (not recorded which). The origin of this receptor is a woman in her forties who had been exposed to COVID-19. The rearrangement uses TRBV7-2 and TRBJ2-1, with 9 nucleotides matching TRBD1. The CDR3 protein is CASSRPSGQGRNEQFF. CDR3 bases: TGTGCCAGCAGCCGGCCATCGGGACAGGGTCGCAATGAGCAGTTCTTC.